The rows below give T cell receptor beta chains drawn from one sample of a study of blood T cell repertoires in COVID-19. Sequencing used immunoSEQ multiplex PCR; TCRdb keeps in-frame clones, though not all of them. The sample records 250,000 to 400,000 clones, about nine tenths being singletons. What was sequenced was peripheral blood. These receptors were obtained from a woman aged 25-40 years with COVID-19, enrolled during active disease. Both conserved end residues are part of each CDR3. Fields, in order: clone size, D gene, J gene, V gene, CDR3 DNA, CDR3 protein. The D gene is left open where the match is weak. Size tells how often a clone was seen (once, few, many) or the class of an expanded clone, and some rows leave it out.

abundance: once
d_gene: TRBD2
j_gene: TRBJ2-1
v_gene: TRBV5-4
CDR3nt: TGTGCCAGCAGCTCACCACCTCTAGCGGGCCAATACAATGAGCAGTTCTTC
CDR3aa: CASSSPPLAGQYNEQFF

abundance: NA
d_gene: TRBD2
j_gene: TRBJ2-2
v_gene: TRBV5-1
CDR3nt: TGCGCCAGCAGCTTGGAAGGGCTAGCGGGTGCGAACACCGGGGAGCTGTTTTTT
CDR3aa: CASSLEGLAGANTGELFF

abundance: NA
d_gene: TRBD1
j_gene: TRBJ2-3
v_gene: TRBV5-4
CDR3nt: TGTGCCAGCAGCCCGGACAGGGGCTACACAGATACGCAGTATTTT
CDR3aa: CASSPDRGYTDTQYF

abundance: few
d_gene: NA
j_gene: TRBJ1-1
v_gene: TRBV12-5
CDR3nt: TGTGCTAGTGGTTTAGAGGGTAACACTGAAGCTTTCTTT
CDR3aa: CASGLEGNTEAFF

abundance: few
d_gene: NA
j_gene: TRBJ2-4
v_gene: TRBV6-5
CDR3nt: TGTGCCAGCAGGCTCGGGGGAGACAAAAACATTCAGTACTTC
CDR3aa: CASRLGGDKNIQYF

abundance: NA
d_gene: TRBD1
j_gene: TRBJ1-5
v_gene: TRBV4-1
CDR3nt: TGCGCCAGCAGCCAAAGGACAGGGAACAATCAGCCCCAGCATTTT
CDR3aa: CASSQRTGNNQPQHF

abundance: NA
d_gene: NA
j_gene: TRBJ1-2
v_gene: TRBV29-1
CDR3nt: TGCAGCGCGATAACGGACAGTTTCTATGGCTACACCTTC
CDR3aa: CSAITDSFYGYTF

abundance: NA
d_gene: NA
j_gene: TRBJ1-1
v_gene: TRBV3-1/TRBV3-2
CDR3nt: TGTGCCAGCAGCCAAGACGGGAGGGGATGGGTAAACACTGAAGCTTTCTTT
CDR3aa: CASSQDGRGWVNTEAFF

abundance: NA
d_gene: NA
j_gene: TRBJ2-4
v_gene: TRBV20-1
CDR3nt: TGCAGTGCTGGACTGGAAAACATTCAGTACTTC
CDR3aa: CSAGLENIQYF

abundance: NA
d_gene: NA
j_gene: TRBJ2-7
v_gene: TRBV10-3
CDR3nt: TGTGCCAGCGCCGGGACTCTCTACGAGCAGTACTTC
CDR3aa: CASAGTLYEQYF

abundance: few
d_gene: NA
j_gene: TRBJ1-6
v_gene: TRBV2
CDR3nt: TGTGCCAGCAGTGTACCAGGGAATTCACCCCTCCACTTT
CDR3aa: CASSVPGNSPLHF

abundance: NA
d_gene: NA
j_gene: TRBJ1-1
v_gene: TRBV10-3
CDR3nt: TGTGCCATCAGTGAGTCGGTACTATTGGGGAGAGTTGACACTGAAGCTTTCTTT
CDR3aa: CAISESVLLGRVDTEAFF

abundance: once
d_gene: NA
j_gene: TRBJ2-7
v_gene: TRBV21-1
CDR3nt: TGTGCCAGCAGCAAACCCCACTACGAGCAGTACTTC
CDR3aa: CASSKPHYEQYF

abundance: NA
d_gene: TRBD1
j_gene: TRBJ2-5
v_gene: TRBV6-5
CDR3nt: TGTGCCAGCAGTTACTGGGACAGAAAAGAGACCCAGTACTTC
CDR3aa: CASSYWDRKETQYF

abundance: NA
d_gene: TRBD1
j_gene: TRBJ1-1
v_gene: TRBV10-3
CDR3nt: TGTGCCATCAAGGGACAGGGGGTCATGAACACTGAAGCTTTCTTT
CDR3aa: CAIKGQGVMNTEAFF

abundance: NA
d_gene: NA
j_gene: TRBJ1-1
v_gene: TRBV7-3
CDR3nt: TGTGCCAGCAGCGCAGACAGCAACACTGAAGCTTTCTTT
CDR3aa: CASSADSNTEAFF

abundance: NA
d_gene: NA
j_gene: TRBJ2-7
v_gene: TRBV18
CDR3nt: TGTGCCAGCTCAGGGGGGAGAGGGGACTACGAGCAGTACTTC
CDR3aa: CASSGGRGDYEQYF

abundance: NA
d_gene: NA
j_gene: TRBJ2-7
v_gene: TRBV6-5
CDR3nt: TGTGCCAGCAAAGGGGCGAGTTCCTACGAGCAGTACTTC
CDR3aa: CASKGASSYEQYF

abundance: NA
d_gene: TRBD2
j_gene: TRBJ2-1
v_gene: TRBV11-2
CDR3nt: TGTGCCAGCAACAGAGGGACTAGCGGGAGTGATGAGCAGTTCTTC
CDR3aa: CASNRGTSGSDEQFF

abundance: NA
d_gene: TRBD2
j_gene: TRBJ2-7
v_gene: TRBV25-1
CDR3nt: TGTGCCAGCAGTGTGACTAGCGGAGCCTACGAGCAGTACTTC
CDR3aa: CASSVTSGAYEQYF

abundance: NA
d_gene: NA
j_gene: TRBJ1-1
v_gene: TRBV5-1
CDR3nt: TGCGCCAGCAGCTTGGCCGTGGGGGCAGTAGAAGCTTTCTTT
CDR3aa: CASSLAVGAVEAFF

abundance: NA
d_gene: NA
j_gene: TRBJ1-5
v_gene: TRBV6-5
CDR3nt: TGTGCCAGCAGTTCGACGGGGGGTGGGGGCCCGGCGCCCCAGCATTTT
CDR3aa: CASSSTGGGGPAPQHF

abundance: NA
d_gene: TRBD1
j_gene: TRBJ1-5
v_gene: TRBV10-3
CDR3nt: TGTGCCATCAGTCCGGGACAGGTTAGCAATCAGCCCCAGCATTTT
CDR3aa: CAISPGQVSNQPQHF

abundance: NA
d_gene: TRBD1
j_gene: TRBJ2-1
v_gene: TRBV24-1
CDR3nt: TGTGCCACCAGTGTCCGGGACAGGGCCTACAATGAGCAGTTCTTC
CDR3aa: CATSVRDRAYNEQFF

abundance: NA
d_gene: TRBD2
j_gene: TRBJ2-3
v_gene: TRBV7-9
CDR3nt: TGTGCCAGCAGCTTAGAGGGACTAGGGAGCACAGATACGCAGTATTTT
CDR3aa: CASSLEGLGSTDTQYF

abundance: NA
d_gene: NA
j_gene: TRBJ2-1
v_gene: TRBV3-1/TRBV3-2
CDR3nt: TGTGCCAGCAGCCAGGGCCCAGGGGCCGGCAATGAGCAGTTCTTC
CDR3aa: CASSQGPGAGNEQFF

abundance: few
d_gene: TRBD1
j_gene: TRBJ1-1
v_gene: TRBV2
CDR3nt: TGTGCCAGCAGTCGACGTCTGCCGGGACAGGGGGACACTGAAGCTTTCTTT
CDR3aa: CASSRRLPGQGDTEAFF

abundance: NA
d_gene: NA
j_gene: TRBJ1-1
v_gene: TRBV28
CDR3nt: TGTGCCAGCAGTTCCGTCAACAGGGCCCTGAACACTGAAGCTTTCTTT
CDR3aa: CASSSVNRALNTEAFF

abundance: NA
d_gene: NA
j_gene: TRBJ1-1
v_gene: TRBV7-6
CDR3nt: TGTGCCAGCAGCTTAGTTAGGGGTGAAGCTTTCTTT
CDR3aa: CASSLVRGEAFF

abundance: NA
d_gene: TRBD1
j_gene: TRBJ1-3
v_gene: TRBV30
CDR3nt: TGTGCCTGGAGGGACAGGGACCACTCTGGAAACACCATATATTTT
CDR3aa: CAWRDRDHSGNTIYF

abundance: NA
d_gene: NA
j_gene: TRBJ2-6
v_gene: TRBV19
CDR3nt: TGTGCCAGTAGTCCGCAGGTGGGGGCCAACGTCCTGACTTTC
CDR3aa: CASSPQVGANVLTF

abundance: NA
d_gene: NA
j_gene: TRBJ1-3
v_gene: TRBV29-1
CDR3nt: TGCAGCGTTGGGGGAACAGGGCTTGGAAACACCATATATTTT
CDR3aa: CSVGGTGLGNTIYF

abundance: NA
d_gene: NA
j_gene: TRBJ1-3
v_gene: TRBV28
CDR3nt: TGTGCCAGCAGTTTCCGCAAGGACAGAAGAGGAAACACCATATATTTT
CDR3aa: CASSFRKDRRGNTIYF

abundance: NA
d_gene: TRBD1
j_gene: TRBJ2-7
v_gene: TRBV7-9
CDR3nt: TGTGCCAGCAGCCTAGACCAGGGGGTCTACGAGCAGTACTTC
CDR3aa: CASSLDQGVYEQYF

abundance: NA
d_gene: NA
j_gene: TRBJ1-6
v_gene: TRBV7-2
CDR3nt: TGTGCCAGCAGCTTAGCGCGGGGGGTCGGGGCTAATTCACCCCTCCACTTT
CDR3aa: CASSLARGVGANSPLHF

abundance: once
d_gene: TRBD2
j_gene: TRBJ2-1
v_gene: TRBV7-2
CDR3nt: TGTGCCAGCAGCCGCGTCCCGGGACTAGCGGGAGGGGGTAATGAGCAGTTCTTC
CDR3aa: CASSRVPGLAGGGNEQFF

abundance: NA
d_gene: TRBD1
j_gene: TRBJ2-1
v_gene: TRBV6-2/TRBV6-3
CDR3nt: TGTGCCAGCAGCCCTACAGGGGTCGGATATAAGGCCAATGAGCAGTTCTTC
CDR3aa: CASSPTGVGYKANEQFF

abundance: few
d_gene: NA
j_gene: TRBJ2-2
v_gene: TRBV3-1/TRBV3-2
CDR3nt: TGTGCCAGCAGCCATTTTGGCGGACAGCAGAACACCGGGGAGCTGTTTTTT
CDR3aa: CASSHFGGQQNTGELFF

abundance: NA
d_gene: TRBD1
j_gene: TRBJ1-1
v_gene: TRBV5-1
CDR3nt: TGCGCCAGCAGCGTAACGGGACAGGGAGGCACTGAAGCTTTCTTT
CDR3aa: CASSVTGQGGTEAFF

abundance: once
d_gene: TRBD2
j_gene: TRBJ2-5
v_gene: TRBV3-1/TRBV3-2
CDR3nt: TGTGCCAGCAGCCAAGCCCGACTAGCAGAAGAGACCCAGTACTTC
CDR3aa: CASSQARLAEETQYF

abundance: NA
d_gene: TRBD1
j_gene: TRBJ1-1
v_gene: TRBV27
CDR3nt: TGTGCCAGCAGCGGACAGGGGGCCGAAAACACTGAAGCTTTCTTT
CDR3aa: CASSGQGAENTEAFF

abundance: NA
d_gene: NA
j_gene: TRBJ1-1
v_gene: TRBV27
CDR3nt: TGTGCCAGCAGTTTATATACAGGGACCACTGAAGCTTTCTTT
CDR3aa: CASSLYTGTTEAFF

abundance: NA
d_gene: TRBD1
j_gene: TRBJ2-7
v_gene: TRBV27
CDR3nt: TGTGCCAGCAGTCCTGCCGCGACAGGGGTAAGAGAGCAGTACTTC
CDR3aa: CASSPAATGVREQYF

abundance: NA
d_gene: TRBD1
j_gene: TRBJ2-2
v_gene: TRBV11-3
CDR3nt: TGTGCCAGCGGACAGGGGGTGACCGGGGAGCTGTTTTTT
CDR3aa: CASGQGVTGELFF

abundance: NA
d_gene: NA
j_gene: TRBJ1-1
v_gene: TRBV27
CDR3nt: TGTGCCAGCAGTTTATGGGAGGGGGGAGTTAGGACTGAAGCTTTCTTT
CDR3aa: CASSLWEGGVRTEAFF

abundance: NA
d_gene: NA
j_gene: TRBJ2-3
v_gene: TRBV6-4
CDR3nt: TGTGCCAGCAGTGACTCCCATGGGGGCGCAGATACGCAGTATTTT
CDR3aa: CASSDSHGGADTQYF

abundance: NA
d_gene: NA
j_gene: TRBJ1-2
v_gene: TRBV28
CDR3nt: TGTGCCAGCAGTTTATTTGGCAGGTTTAACTATGGCTACACCTTC
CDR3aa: CASSLFGRFNYGYTF

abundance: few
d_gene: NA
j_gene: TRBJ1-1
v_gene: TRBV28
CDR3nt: TGTGCCAGCAGTGCCCAGGGTCTTGGAGCTTTCTTT
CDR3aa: CASSAQGLGAFF

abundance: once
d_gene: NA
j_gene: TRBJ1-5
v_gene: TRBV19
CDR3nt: TGTGCCAGTAGTATTGGGTATGAGGAGAATCAGCCCCAGCATTTT
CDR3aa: CASSIGYEENQPQHF

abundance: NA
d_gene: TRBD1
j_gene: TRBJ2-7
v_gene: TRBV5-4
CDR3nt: TGTGCCAGCAGCCCGGACAGGCCGCAGGAGCAGTACTTC
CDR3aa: CASSPDRPQEQYF

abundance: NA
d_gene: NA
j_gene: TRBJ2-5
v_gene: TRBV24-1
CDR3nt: TGTGCCACCAGTTCTTCAGGGGACGCCAAGGTCCAAGAGACCCAGTACTTC
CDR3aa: CATSSSGDAKVQETQYF

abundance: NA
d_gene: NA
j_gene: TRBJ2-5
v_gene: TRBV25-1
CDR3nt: TGTGCCAGCAGTGAGCAGGGAGGCCAAGAGACCCAGTACTTC
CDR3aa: CASSEQGGQETQYF

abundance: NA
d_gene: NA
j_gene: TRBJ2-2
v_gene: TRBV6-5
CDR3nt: TGTGCCACAGGGGGGCAGGGGGGTATCACCGGGGAGCTGTTTTTT
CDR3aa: CATGGQGGITGELFF

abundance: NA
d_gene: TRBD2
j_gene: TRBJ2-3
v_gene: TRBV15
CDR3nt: TGTGCCACCAGCATCGGACTAGCGGGGATCACAGATACGCAGTATTTT
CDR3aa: CATSIGLAGITDTQYF

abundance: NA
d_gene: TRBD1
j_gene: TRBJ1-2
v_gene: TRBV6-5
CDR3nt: TGTGCCAGCAGTACTCAGGGGGGTAATTACTATGGCTACACCTTC
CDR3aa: CASSTQGGNYYGYTF

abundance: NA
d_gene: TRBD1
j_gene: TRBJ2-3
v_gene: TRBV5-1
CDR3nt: TGCGCCAGCAGCTTGGTATTGACAGGGTCTACAGATACGCAGTATTTT
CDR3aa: CASSLVLTGSTDTQYF

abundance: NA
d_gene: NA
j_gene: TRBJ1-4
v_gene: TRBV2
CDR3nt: TGTGCCAGCAGGGGTCAGGGTGCAACTAATGAAAAACTGTTTTTT
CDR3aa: CASRGQGATNEKLFF

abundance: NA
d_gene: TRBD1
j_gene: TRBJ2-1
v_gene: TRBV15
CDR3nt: TGTGCCACCAGCAGAGCTAGAGACAGGGTTCTTATTGAGCAGTTCTTC
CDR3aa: CATSRARDRVLIEQFF

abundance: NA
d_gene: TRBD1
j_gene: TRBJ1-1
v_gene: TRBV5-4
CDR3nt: TGTGCCAGCAGCCGCGGGACAGGGAAGGTTAACACTGAAGCTTTCTTT
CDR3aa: CASSRGTGKVNTEAFF